This T cell receptor (beta chain) was sequenced for a study of early T cells in non-severe SARS-CoV-2 infection. Study information: The study sequenced bulk RNA from unsorted whole blood, with chains unpaired.

TCRdb reanalysed the 5' RACE reads using MiXCR and keeps one entry per CDR3 protein. The sample records 65,000 to 75,000 distinct CDR3 sequences, roughly 13% being singletons. Study outcomes and limitations: Clonotype matching in VDJdb favored anti-spike CD8 responses and did not capture private and CD4 specificities.

This clonotype was recorded once. Its matching antigen is unknown. Trimming left V 2 bases short and J 5 bases short, with 10 bases between. The CDR3 loop spans 14 amino acids. CDR1 and CDR2 (germline): MNHNS, SASEGT. The V call is TRBV6-1, the J call TRBJ2-1; the D gene is possibly TRBD2 (6 bases). The TCR comes from an adult who was a healthcare worker with PCR-confirmed SARS-CoV-2 infection or an uninfected control (not recorded which). Sequencing was carried out using whole blood. The CDR3 DNA reads as TGTGCCAGCAGTGAACCCGGGAGTAACAATGAGCAGTTCTTC. Its translation: CASSEPGSNNEQFF.